This T cell receptor (beta chain) came from a study of beta chain features in type 1 diabetes. Expressed TCRB transcripts got sequenced, as all isolated RNA was reverse transcribed. Measured with immunoSEQ multiplex PCR; TCRdb has only the in-frame clones, and not every one. Of around 430,000 clones listed, 30% are singletons. This clone was seen more than once but under ten times. The TCR originated in a man between 18 and 29 years old in good health. Sequenced material: naive CD4+ T cells from blood.

CDR3 sequence reads: CATSTGTVENQPQHF. The CDR3 DNA follows: TGTGCCACCAGCACTGGGACAGTAGAAAATCAGCCCCAGCATTTT. The chain combines TRBV15 with TRBJ1-5, with 7 bases matching TRBD1. The CDR3 has 15 residues. V lost 4 bases, J lost 4 bases, and 7 bases stayed unmatched. Germline V gene sequence: CDR1 LNHNV, CDR2 YYDKDF (reference sequence).